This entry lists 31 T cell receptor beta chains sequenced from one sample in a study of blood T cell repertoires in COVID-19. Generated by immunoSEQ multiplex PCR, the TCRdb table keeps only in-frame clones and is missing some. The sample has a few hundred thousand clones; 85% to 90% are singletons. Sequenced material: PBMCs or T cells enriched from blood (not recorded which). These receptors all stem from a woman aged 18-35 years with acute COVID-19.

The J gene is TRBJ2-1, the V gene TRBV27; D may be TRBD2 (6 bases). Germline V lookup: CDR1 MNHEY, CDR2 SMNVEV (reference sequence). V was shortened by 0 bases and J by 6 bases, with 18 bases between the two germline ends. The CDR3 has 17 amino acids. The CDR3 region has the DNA TGTGCCAGCAGTTTATCGCTCCCCCGGGACTTCCTCAATGAGCAGTTCTTC. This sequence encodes CASSLSLPRDFLNEQFF.

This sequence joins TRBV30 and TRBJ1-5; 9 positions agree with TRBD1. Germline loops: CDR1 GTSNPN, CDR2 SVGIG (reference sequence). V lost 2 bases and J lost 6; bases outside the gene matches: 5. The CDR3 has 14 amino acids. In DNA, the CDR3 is TGTGCCTGGAGTACCCGACAGGGGGTTCAGCCCCAGCATTTT. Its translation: CAWSTRQGVQPQHF.

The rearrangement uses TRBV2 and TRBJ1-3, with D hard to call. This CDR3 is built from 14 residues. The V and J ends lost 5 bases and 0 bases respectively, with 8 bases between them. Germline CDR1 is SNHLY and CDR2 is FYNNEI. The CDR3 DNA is TGTGCCAGCAGTACAATCCTCTCTGGAAACACCATATATTTT. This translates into CASSTILSGNTIYF.

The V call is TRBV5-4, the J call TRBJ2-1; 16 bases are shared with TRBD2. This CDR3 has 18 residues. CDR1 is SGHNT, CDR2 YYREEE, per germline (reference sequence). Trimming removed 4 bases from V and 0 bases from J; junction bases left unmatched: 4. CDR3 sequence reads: CASSQGLAGGPSYNEQFF. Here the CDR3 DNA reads TGTGCCAGCAGCCAGGGACTAGCGGGAGGGCCCTCCTACAATGAGCAGTTCTTC.

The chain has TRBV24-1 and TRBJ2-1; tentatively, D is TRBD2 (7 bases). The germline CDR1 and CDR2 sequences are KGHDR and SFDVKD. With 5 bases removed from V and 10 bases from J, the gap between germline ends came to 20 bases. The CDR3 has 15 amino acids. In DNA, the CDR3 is TGTGCCACCAGTGCATCAGGGGCGGGAGCACGCGAGCAGTTCTTC. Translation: CATSASGAGAREQFF.

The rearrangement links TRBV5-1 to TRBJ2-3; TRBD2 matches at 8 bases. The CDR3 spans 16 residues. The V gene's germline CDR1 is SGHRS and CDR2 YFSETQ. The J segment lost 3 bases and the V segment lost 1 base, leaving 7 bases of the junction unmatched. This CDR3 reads CASSLPSGSSTDTQYF. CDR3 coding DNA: TGCGCCAGCAGCTTGCCCAGCGGGAGCTCGACAGATACGCAGTATTTT.

The CDR3 nucleotides read TGTGCCAGCAGAACAGGGGGCGAGAACAACGCGCAGTATTTT. It yields the protein CASRTGGENNAQYF. J is TRBJ2-3 and V is TRBV7-9; 9 nucleotides match TRBD1. Germline assignment: CDR1 SEHNR and CDR2 FQNEAQ (reference sequence). V lost 6 bases and J lost 10; bases outside the gene matches: 11. This CDR3 has 14 residues.

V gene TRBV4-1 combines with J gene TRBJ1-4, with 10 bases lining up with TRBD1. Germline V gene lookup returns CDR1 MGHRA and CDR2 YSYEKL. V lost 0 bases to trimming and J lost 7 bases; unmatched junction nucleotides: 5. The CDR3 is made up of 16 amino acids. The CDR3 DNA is TGCGCCAGCAGCCAAGACGCGTGGACAGGGGGTGAAAAACTGTTTTTT. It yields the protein CASSQDAWTGGEKLFF.

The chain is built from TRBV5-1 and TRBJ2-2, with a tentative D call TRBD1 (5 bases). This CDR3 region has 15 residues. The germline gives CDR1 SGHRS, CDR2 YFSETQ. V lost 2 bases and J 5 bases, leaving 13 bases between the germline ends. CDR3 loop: CASSFGAGKTGELFF. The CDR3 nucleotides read TGCGCCAGCAGCTTTGGGGCAGGCAAGACCGGGGAGCTGTTTTTT.

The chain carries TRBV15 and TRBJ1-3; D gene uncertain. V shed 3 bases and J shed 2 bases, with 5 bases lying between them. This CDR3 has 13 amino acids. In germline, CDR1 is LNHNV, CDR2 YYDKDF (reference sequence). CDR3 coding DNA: TGTGCCACCAGCAGGGCCCCTGGAAACACCATATATTTT. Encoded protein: CATSRAPGNTIYF.

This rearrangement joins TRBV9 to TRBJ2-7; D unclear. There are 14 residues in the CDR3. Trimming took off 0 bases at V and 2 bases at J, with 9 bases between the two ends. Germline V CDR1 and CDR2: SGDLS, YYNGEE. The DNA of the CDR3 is TGTGCCAGCAGCGTAGGGAGCGAGACCTACGAGCAGTACTTC. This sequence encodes CASSVGSETYEQYF.

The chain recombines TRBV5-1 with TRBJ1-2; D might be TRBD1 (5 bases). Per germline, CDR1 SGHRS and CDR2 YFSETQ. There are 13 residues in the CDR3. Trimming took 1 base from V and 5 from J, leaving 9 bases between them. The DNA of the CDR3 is TGCGCCAGCAGCTTGTCAGGGAATTATGGCTACACCTTC. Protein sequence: CASSLSGNYGYTF.

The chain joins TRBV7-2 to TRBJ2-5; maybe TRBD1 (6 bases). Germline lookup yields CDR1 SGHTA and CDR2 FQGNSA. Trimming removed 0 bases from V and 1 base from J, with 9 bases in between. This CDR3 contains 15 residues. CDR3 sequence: CASSLALDSQETQYF. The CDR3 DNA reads TGTGCCAGCAGCTTAGCTCTGGACAGCCAAGAGACCCAGTACTTC.

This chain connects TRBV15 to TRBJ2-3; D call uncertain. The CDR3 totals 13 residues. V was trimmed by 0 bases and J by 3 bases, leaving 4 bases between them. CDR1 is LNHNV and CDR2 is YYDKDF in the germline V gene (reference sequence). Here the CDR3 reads CATSRDYTDTQYF. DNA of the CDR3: TGTGCCACCAGCAGAGATTATACAGATACGCAGTATTTT.

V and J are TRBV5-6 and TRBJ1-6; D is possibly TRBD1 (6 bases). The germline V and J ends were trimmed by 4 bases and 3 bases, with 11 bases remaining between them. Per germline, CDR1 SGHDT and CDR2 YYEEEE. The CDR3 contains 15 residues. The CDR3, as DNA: TGTGCCAGCAGCCTTTTGGGACACTATAATTCACCCCTCCACTTT. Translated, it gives CASSLLGHYNSPLHF.

CDR3 protein: CASRLSGSTYEQYF. The CDR3 DNA reads as TGTGCCAGCAGGTTATCCGGGAGCACCTACGAGCAGTACTTC. This chain links TRBV7-2 with TRBJ2-7; tentatively, D is TRBD2 (6 bases). V lost 6 bases, J lost 2 bases, and 14 bases lay in between. Germline lookup yields CDR1 SGHTA and CDR2 FQGNSA. The CDR3 consists of 14 residues.

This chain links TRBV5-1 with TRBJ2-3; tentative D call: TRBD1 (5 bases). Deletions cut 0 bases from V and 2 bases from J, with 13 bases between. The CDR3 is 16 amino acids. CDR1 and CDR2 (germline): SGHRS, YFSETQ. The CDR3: CASSLDGQGYTDTQYF. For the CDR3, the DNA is TGCGCCAGCAGCTTGGATGGTCAGGGCTACACAGATACGCAGTATTTT.

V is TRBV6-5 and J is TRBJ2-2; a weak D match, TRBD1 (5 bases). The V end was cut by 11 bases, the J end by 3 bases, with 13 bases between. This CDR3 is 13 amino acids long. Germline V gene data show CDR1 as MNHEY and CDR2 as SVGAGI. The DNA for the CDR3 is TGTGCCGTAGGATCCAGGGACACCGGGGAGCTGTTTTTT. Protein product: CAVGSRDTGELFF.

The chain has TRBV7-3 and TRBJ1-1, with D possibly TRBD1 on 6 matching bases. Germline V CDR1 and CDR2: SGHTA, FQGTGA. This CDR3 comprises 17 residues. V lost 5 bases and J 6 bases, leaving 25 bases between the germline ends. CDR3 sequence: CASSPRPIFEGVAEAFF. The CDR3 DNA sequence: TGTGCCAGCAGCCCTCGTCCGATATTTGAGGGGGTTGCTGAAGCTTTCTTT.

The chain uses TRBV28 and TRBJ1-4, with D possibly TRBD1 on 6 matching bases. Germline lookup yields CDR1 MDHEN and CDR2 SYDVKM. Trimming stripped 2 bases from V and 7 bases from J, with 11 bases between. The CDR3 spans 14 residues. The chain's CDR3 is CASSLANRVEKLFF. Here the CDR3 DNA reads TGTGCCAGCAGTTTAGCCAACAGGGTTGAAAAACTGTTTTTT.

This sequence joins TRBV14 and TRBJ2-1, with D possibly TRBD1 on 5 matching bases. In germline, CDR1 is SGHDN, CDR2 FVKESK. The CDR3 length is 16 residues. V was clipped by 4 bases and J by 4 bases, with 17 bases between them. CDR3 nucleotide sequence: TGTGCCAGCAGCCGCCGCTTGCCCAGGGTTTACAATGAGCAGTTCTTC. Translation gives CASSRRLPRVYNEQFF.

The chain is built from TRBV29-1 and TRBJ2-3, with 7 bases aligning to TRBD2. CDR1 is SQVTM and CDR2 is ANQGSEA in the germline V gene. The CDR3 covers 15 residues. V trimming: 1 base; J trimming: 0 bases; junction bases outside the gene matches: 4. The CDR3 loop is CSVEGGRVSTDTQYF. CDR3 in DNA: TGCAGCGTTGAAGGGGGGAGGGTAAGCACAGATACGCAGTATTTT.

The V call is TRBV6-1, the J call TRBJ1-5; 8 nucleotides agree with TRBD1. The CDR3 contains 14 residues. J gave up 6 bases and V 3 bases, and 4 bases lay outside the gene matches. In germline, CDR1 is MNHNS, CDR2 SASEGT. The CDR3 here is CASSDRTGFQPQHF. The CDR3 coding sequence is TGTGCCAGCAGTGACCGGACAGGGTTTCAGCCCCAGCATTTT.

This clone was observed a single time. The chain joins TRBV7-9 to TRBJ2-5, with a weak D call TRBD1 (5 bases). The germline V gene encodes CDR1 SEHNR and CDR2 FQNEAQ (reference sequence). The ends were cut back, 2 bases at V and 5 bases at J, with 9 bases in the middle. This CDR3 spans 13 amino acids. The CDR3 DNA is TGTGCCAGCAGCTTACAGGGTTGGGAGACCCAGTACTTC. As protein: CASSLQGWETQYF.

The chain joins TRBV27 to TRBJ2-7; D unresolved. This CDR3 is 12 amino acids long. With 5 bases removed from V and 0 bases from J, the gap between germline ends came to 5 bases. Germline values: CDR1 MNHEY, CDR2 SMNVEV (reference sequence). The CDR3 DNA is TGTGCCAGCAGTGGCAGCTCCTACGAGCAGTACTTC. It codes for CASSGSSYEQYF.

This CDR3 is CASSIRDRGGEQYF. The CDR3 nucleotides are TGTGCCAGCAGCATACGGGACAGGGGGGGTGAGCAGTACTTC. V usage is TRBV9 and J usage is TRBJ2-7, with 11 bases matching TRBD1. The CDR3 totals 14 residues. The germline V gene has CDR1 SGDLS and CDR2 YYNGEE. The V segment lost 4 bases and the J segment 7 bases; nucleotides outside the gene matches: 7.

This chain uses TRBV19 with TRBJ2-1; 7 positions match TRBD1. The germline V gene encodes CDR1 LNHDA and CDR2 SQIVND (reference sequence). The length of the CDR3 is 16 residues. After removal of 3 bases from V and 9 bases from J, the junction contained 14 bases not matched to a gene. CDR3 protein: CASSIDRARSTSEQFF. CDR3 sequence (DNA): TGTGCCAGTAGTATCGACAGGGCACGTAGCACCAGTGAGCAGTTCTTC.

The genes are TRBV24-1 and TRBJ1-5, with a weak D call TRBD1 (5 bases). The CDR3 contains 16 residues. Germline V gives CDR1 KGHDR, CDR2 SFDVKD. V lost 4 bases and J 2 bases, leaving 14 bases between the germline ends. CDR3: CATSDQGTPGNQPQHF. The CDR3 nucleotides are TGTGCCACCAGTGACCAGGGAACTCCGGGCAATCAGCCCCAGCATTTT.

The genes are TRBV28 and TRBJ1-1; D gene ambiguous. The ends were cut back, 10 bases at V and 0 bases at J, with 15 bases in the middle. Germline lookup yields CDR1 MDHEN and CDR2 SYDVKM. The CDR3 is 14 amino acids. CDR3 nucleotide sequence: TGTGCCACCTCCTACTTCGCCTTGAACACTGAAGCTTTCTTT. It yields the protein CATSYFALNTEAFF.

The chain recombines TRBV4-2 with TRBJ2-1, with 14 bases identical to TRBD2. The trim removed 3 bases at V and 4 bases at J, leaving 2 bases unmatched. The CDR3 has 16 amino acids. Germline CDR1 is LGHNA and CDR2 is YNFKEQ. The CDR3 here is CASSHGTSGGYNEQFF. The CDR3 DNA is TGTGCCAGCAGCCACGGGACTAGCGGGGGATACAATGAGCAGTTCTTC.

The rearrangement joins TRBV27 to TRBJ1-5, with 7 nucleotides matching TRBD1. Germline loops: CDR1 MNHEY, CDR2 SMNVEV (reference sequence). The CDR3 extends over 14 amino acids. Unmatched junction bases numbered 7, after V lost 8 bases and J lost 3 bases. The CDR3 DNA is TGTGCCAGCGGAGGGGGACAGTACAATCAGCCCCAGCATTTT. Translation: CASGGGQYNQPQHF.